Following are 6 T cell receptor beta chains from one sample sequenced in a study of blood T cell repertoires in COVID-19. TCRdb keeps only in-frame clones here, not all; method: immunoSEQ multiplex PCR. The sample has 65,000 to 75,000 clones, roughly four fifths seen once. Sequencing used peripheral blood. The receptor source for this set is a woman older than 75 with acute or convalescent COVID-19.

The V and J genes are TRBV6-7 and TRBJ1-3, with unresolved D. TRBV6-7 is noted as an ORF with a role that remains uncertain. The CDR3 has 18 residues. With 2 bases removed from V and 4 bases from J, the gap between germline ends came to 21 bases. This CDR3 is CASSYPPGNLFAGNTIYF. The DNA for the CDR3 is TGTGCCAGCAGTTACCCCCCTGGCAACCTCTTTGCAGGAAACACCATATATTTT.

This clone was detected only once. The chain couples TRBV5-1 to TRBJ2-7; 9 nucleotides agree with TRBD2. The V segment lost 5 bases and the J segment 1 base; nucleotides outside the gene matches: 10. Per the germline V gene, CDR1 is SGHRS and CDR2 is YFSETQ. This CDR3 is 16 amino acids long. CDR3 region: CASSFLAGSNSYEQYF. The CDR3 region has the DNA TGCGCCAGCAGTTTCCTAGCGGGGTCTAATTCCTACGAGCAGTACTTC.

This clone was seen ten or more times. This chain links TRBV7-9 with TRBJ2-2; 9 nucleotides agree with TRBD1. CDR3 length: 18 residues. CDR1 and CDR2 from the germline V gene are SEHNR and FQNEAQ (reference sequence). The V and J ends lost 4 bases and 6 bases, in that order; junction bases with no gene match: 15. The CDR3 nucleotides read TGTGCCAGCAGCTCTTCCACGGGACAGGGAAATGGTCCCGGGGAGCTGTTTTTT. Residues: CASSSSTGQGNGPGELFF.

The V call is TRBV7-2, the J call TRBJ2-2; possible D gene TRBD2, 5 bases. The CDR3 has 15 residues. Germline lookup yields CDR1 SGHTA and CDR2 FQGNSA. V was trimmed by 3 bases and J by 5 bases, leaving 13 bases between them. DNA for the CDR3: TGTGCCAGCAGCTTTGGACTTTCGTGGACCGGGGAGCTGTTTTTT. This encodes CASSFGLSWTGELFF.

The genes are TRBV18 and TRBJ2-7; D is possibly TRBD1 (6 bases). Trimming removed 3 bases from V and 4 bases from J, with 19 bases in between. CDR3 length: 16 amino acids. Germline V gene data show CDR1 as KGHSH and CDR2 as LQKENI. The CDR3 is CASSPTRGPGFYEQYF. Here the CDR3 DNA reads TGTGCCAGCTCACCCACCAGGGGTCCGGGATTTTACGAGCAGTACTTC.

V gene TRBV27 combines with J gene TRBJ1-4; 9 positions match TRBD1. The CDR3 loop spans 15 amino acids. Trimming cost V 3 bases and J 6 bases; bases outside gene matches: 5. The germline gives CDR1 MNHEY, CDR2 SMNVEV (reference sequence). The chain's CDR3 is CASSFRRTGDEKLFF. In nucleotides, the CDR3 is TGTGCCAGCAGTTTTAGGAGGACAGGGGATGAAAAACTGTTTTTT.